This T cell receptor (beta chain) was documented in a study of neurological immune-mediated disorders. Study-level results: HTLV-1-associated myelopathy ranked highest for TCR clonal expansion and multiple sclerosis lowest, beneath healthy controls. None of the CDR3 amino acid sequences in expanded clones turned up in more than one subject, which points to private repertoires in all groups.

Every sequencing run produced over 180 million TCR-beta sequences, and the sequences from any one run covered 15-18 subjects. TCRdb redid the calling of the 5' RACE reads with MiXCR, one entry per CDR3 protein. The repertoire has some 49,000 distinct CDR3 sequences, approximately 11% of them found once; the top ten carry under 2%. Germline-derived CDR1 and CDR2 are DFQATT and SNEGSKA (reference sequence). There are 13 residues in the CDR3. V was clipped by 3 bases and J by 9 bases, with 12 bases between them. This clonotype was found many times. The target antigen is unknown. The time point is: longitudinal time-point 1 (baseline).

Sequences were obtained from PBMCs. This receptor was identified in a woman in her thirties or forties in good health. This chain connects TRBV20-1 to TRBJ1-6; D is unresolved. Here the CDR3 DNA reads TGCAGTGCTAGGGGCCGCGGAGTTTCACCCCTCCACTTT. Protein product: CSARGRGVSPLHF.